The 27 T cell receptor beta chains given below trace back to one sample, sequenced in a study of blood T cells in healthy people across ages. A sample-barcoded 5' primer and a J-beta primer mix were used in a second PCR of roughly 7 to 11 cycles. One entry per CDR3 protein results from TCRdb running MiXCR on the 5' RACE reads. The sample lists approximately 1,100,000 distinct CDR3 sequences; around 43% were seen once. Sequenced sample: blood. The receptors come from a woman aged 55-70 years in good health.

This chain joins TRBV27 and TRBJ1-4; D is unclear. Germline CDR1 and CDR2: MNHEY and SMNVEV (reference sequence). CDR3 length equals 18 residues. Trimming left V 4 bases short and J 5 bases short, with 23 bases between. The CDR3: CASSSIIPWTDGNEKLFF. The DNA for the CDR3 is TGTGCCAGCAGTTCGATCATACCCTGGACGGACGGGAATGAAAAACTGTTTTTT. The complete variable domain, with remaining parts taken from reference TRBV27 and TRBJ1-4, reads EAQVTQNPRYLITVTGKKLTVTCSQNMNHEYMSWYRQDPGLGLRQIYYSMNVEVTDKGDVPEGYKVSRKEKRNFPLILESPSPNQTSLYFCASSSIIPWTDGNEKLFFGSGTQLSVL.

This clonotype turned up a few times. The chain is built from TRBV29-1 and TRBJ2-5, with D hard to call. Germline V CDR1 and CDR2: SQVTM, ANQGSEA. CDR3 length: 11 amino acids. Trimming pared 4 bases from V and 5 bases from J, leaving 8 bases between. CDR3 protein: CSVAPRETQYF. CDR3 DNA sequence: TGCAGCGTTGCCCCCAGGGAGACCCAGTACTTC.

The V call is TRBV24-1, the J call TRBJ1-5; D possibly corresponds to TRBD1 (6 bases). Between the trimmed V and J ends, which lost 4 bases and 7 bases, there was a span of 10 bases. The CDR3 sequence is 13 residues long. The V gene's germline CDR1 is KGHDR and CDR2 SFDVKD. The CDR3 sequence: CATSEGTWQPQHF. The CDR3 DNA reads TGTGCCACCAGTGAGGGGACATGGCAGCCCCAGCATTTT.

Here the CDR3 reads CASSDQNGYTF. CDR3 bases: TGTGCCAGCAGCGACCAGAATGGCTACACCTTC. The chain is built from TRBV27 and TRBJ1-2, with D hard to call. V shed 6 bases and J shed 6 bases, with 8 bases lying between them. Germline V gene data show CDR1 as MNHEY and CDR2 as SMNVEV (reference sequence). This CDR3 region has 11 residues.

The chain recombines TRBV20-1 with TRBJ2-7, with D possibly called TRBD1 or TRBD2 (5 bases each). This CDR3 spans 14 amino acids. V gave up 6 bases and J gave up 1 base, with 16 bases separating them. Per the germline V gene, CDR1 is DFQATT and CDR2 is SNEGSKA (reference sequence). For the CDR3, the DNA is TGCAGTGCCCAGCGGACATACGGGTCCTACGAGCAGTACTTC. This encodes CSAQRTYGSYEQYF.

The chain recombines TRBV30 with TRBJ2-7, with D tentatively TRBD2 (5 bases). There are 12 residues in the CDR3. Germline CDR1 GTSNPN, CDR2 SVGIG (reference sequence). The V end lost 5 bases, the J end lost 3 bases, and 11 bases lay between the germline ends. The CDR3 sequence: CAWALGVYEQYF. CDR3 DNA sequence: TGTGCCTGGGCTCTGGGAGTCTACGAGCAGTACTTC.

The chain employs TRBV5-1 and TRBJ2-1, with 9 nucleotides matching TRBD2. CDR3 length: 14 residues. The J segment lost 8 bases and the V segment lost 3 bases, leaving 6 bases of the junction unmatched. Per the germline V gene, CDR1 is SGHRS and CDR2 is YFSETQ. The CDR3 nucleotides read TGCGCCAGCAGCTCGGACGCGGGAGGGGATGAGCAGTTCTTC. It codes for CASSSDAGGDEQFF. Complete variable domain (other parts from reference TRBV5-1 and TRBJ2-1): KAGVTQTPRYLIKTRGQQVTLSCSPISGHRSVSWYQQTPGQGLQFLFEYFSETQRNKGNFPGRFSGRQFSNSRSEMNVSTLELGDSALYLCASSSDAGGDEQFFGPGTRLTVL.

This clonotype was recorded a few times. The rearrangement links TRBV7-7 to TRBJ2-7; no reliable D call. The germline V gene encodes CDR1 SSHAT and CDR2 FNYEAQ (reference sequence). The CDR3 is 13 residues long. V lost 0 bases, J lost 10 bases, and 13 bases lay in between. The CDR3 DNA sequence: TGTGCCAGCAGCTTAGCCCCGGGCGACACCCAGTACTTC. It codes for CASSLAPGDTQYF.

This clonotype was detected only a few times. The CDR3 reads CASRIVDRDLFF. In DNA form, the CDR3 reads TGTGCCAGCAGAATAGTGGACAGGGACCTGTTCTTC. The chain has TRBV6-1 and TRBJ2-1, with TRBD1 matching over 8 bases. The CDR3 has 12 amino acids. Germline V gene sequence: CDR1 MNHNS, CDR2 SASEGT. Trimming took 6 bases from V and 15 from J; bases not matched to a gene: 10.

The V and J genes are TRBV10-3 and TRBJ2-1; D not resolved. Germline lookup yields CDR1 ENHRY and CDR2 SYGVKD. Trimming left V 3 bases short and J 2 bases short, with 11 bases between. The CDR3 extends over 15 amino acids. CDR3 sequence: CAISEAPSPYNEQFF. The CDR3 DNA is TGTGCCATCAGTGAAGCGCCGAGCCCCTACAATGAGCAGTTCTTC.

The chain links TRBV7-8 to TRBJ2-1; D uncertain. V was shortened by 5 bases and J by 2 bases, with 7 bases between the two germline ends. The CDR3 covers 13 residues. CDR1 is SGHVS and CDR2 is FQNEAQ in the germline V gene. The CDR3 is CASSPLPYNEQFF. The CDR3 DNA reads TGTGCCAGCAGCCCCCTCCCCTACAATGAGCAGTTCTTC.

The rearrangement links TRBV20-1 to TRBJ2-7; 9 nucleotides match TRBD2. With V trimmed by 3 bases and J by 1 base, 7 bases remained unmatched. CDR3 size: 15 residues. The germline V gene encodes CDR1 DFQATT and CDR2 SNEGSKA (reference sequence). The CDR3 nucleotides are TGCAGTGCTAGCCCGACTAGCGGCCTATCCTACGAGCAGTACTTC. It codes for CSASPTSGLSYEQYF.

In its sample, this clonotype was seen a few times. The CDR3 DNA sequence: TGCAGTGCTAGAGTCAGGCCTTGGGATACGCAGTATTTT. Its protein product is CSARVRPWDTQYF. V gene TRBV20-1 combines with J gene TRBJ2-3; D is uncertain. V dropped 1 base and J dropped 6 bases, with 11 bases sitting between them. The CDR3 runs 13 residues. Germline CDR1 DFQATT, CDR2 SNEGSKA (reference sequence).

The chain couples TRBV12-3 or TRBV12-4 to TRBJ2-3; tentatively, D is TRBD2 (5 bases). V lost 6 bases, J lost 0 bases, and 19 bases lay in between. The CDR3 runs to 17 residues. The CDR3 reads CASSPGGGPASTDTQYF. The CDR3 nucleotides are TGTGCCAGCAGCCCCGGCGGAGGACCAGCTAGCACAGATACGCAGTATTTT.

The chain couples TRBV2 to TRBJ1-1, with a possible D match to TRBD1 (6 bases). Germline V gives CDR1 SNHLY, CDR2 FYNNEI. V dropped 6 bases and J dropped 0 bases, with 11 bases sitting between them. CDR3 length: 14 amino acids. As DNA, the CDR3 is TGTGCCAGCAGAGAGACAGGTTTGAACACTGAAGCTTTCTTT. Translated, it gives CASRETGLNTEAFF.

CDR3 region: CASSNPGQGAHEQYF. CDR3 in DNA: TGTGCCAGCAGTAATCCGGGACAGGGGGCCCACGAGCAGTACTTC. The gene calls are TRBV12-3 or TRBV12-4 and TRBJ2-5; 12 bases line up with TRBD1. The assigned J gene may be wrong: the sequence end matches TRBJ2-7 better. The CDR3 has 15 amino acids.

This sequence joins TRBV25-1 and TRBJ2-5; a weak D match, TRBD2 (5 bases). The tail of the sequence fits TRBJ2-7 better, so the J call may be wrong. This CDR3 region has 11 residues. The germline V gene encodes CDR1 MGHDK and CDR2 SYGVNS. The CDR3 region is CAAGSGYEQYF. DNA for the CDR3: TGTGCCGCTGGGAGTGGATACGAGCAGTACTTC.

This sequence joins TRBV20-1 and TRBJ2-6; D is perhaps TRBD2 (6 bases). Germline V gene data show CDR1 as DFQATT and CDR2 as SNEGSKA (reference sequence). V lost 6 bases to trimming and J lost 1 base, with 7 bases between them. The CDR3 runs to 13 residues. This chain's CDR3 is CSAAGSGANVLTF. DNA of the CDR3: TGCAGTGCGGCGGGATCTGGGGCCAACGTCCTGACTTTC.

This clonotype has a count of ten or more. This chain connects TRBV3-1 to TRBJ2-3; 11 bases align to TRBD2. There are 16 residues in the CDR3. Germline trimming cut 1 base from V and 3 bases from J; bases unmatched to any gene: 3. The germline CDR1 and CDR2 sequences are LGHDT and YNNKEL (reference sequence). CDR3 DNA sequence: TGTGCCAGCAGCCAAGTGGGGACTAGCGGTACAGATACGCAGTATTTT. Its translation: CASSQVGTSGTDTQYF.

Concerning this clonotype: One end of the junction is discordant with germline, which a read error may explain. V gene TRBV2 combines with J gene TRBJ2-3; possibly TRBD2 for D (6 bases). The CDR3 runs to 12 residues. CDR1 is SNHLY and CDR2 is FYNNEI in the germline V gene. CDR3 bases: TGTTCCAGCAGACTAGGAGCAGATACGCAGTATTTT. Translation: CSSRLGADTQYF.

The chain is built from TRBV28 and TRBJ2-6; D unresolved. The CDR3 is 15 amino acids. CDR1 is MDHEN, CDR2 SYDVKM, per germline. V lost 5 bases, J lost 3 bases, and 11 bases lay in between. CDR3 amino acids: CASSHSSGGANVLTF. CDR3 bases: TGTGCCAGCAGTCATTCAAGTGGTGGGGCCAACGTCCTGACTTTC.

In its sample, this clonotype was seen many times. The CDR3 nucleotides are TGCGCCAGCAGCCATCCGGGACAGTTGAGGACAGATACGCAGTATTTT. Its translation: CASSHPGQLRTDTQYF. The chain employs TRBV4-1 and TRBJ2-3, with 7 bases matching TRBD1. The CDR3 sequence is 16 residues long. Germline CDR1 reads MGHRA; CDR2 reads YSYEKL. With V trimmed by 3 bases and J by 3 bases, 9 bases remained unmatched.

A word on this clonotype: At one boundary the junction diverges from the germline segment, which might be a read error. The chain combines TRBV12-3 or TRBV12-4 with TRBJ1-2, with D uncertain. CDR3 length equals 11 residues. CDR3 sequence reads: CASSLVDGYTF. CDR3 DNA sequence: TGTGCCAGCAGCTTAGTGGATGGCTACACCTTC.

This clonotype was observed a few times. The V gene is TRBV12-5, the J gene TRBJ1-2; the D gene is possibly TRBD1 (6 bases). Germline values: CDR1 LGHNT, CDR2 FRNRAP. The CDR3 runs to 15 residues. V was pared by 6 bases and J by 1 base, with 15 bases between. The CDR3 coding sequence is TGTGCTAGTGGCCCGGGGGGCATCTTTAACTATGGCTACACCTTC. Residues: CASGPGGIFNYGYTF.

This clonotype showed up just a few times. V and J are TRBV20-1 and TRBJ2-3; 7 bases are a match to TRBD2. The germline CDR1 and CDR2 sequences are DFQATT and SNEGSKA (reference sequence). V shed 4 bases, J shed 6 bases, and the junction held 7 bases outside the gene matches. The CDR3 is 13 residues long. The CDR3 here is CSAMASGEDTQYF. The CDR3 nucleotides read TGCAGTGCTATGGCCAGCGGGGAGGATACGCAGTATTTT.

To note about this clonotype: A junction boundary mismatches the germline segment, possibly from a read error. The V gene is TRBV27, the J gene TRBJ2-7; 13 bases line up with TRBD2. CDR1 MNHEY and CDR2 SMNVEV come from the germline V gene (reference sequence). CDR3 length: 15 residues. CDR3 bases: TGTGCCAGCACTTTACTAGCGGGAGGGCCGTACGAGCAGTACTTC. This codes for CASTLLAGGPYEQYF.

The rearrangement links TRBV9 to TRBJ2-3, with TRBD2 as a possible D gene (6 bases). This CDR3 comprises 17 residues. V shed 0 bases and J shed 0 bases, with 14 bases lying between them. CDR1 SGDLS and CDR2 YYNGEE come from the germline V gene. For the CDR3, the DNA is TGTGCCAGCAGCGTAGGGCCTAGCGAGACTAGCACAGATACGCAGTATTTT. It specifies CASSVGPSETSTDTQYF. The whole variable domain, remainder taken from reference TRBV9 and TRBJ2-3, is DSGVTQTPKHLITATGQRVTLRCSPRSGDLSVYWYQQSLDQGLQFLIQYYNGEERAKGNILERFSAQQFPDLHSELNLSSLELGDSALYFCASSVGPSETSTDTQYFGPGTRLTVL.